One sample yielded the 23 T cell receptor beta chains listed below, sequenced in a study of blood T cell repertoires in COVID-19. Libraries were prepared by immunoSEQ multiplex PCR; TCRdb keeps only in-frame clonotypes and omits some of them. The table includes about 280,000 clones, 90% detected once. Sequences were obtained from PBMCs or T cells enriched from blood (not recorded which). All receptors come from a woman younger than 35 with acute COVID-19.

For the CDR3, the DNA is TGTGCCAGCAGCTATCAGAGCGGGGTCCGTGGCACAGATACGCAGTATTTT. It is translated as CASSYQSGVRGTDTQYF. The chain has TRBV7-6 and TRBJ2-3; 7 bases map to TRBD2. Germline-derived CDR1 and CDR2 are SGHVS and FNYEAQ. After removal of 4 bases from V and 1 base from J, the junction contained 11 bases not matched to a gene. The CDR3 is made up of 17 amino acids.

This clone showed up just once. The J gene is TRBJ2-3, the V gene TRBV4-3; D remains ambiguous. V lost 0 bases and J lost 0, with 10 bases in between. Germline CDR1 reads LGHNA; CDR2 reads YSLEER. This CDR3 spans 16 amino acids. CDR3 sequence reads: CASSQDRGLSTDTQYF. The CDR3 DNA sequence: TGCGCCAGCAGCCAAGATCGAGGCTTAAGCACAGATACGCAGTATTTT.

The rearrangement joins TRBV30 to TRBJ2-2; 10 bases line up with TRBD2. CDR1 and CDR2 from the germline V gene are GTSNPN and SVGIG (reference sequence). V gave up 3 bases and J gave up 6 bases; unmatched junction bases: 10. The CDR3 is made up of 16 amino acids. The CDR3 sequence: CAWRVMASGRAGELFF. CDR3 nucleotide sequence: TGTGCCTGGAGAGTCATGGCTAGCGGGAGAGCCGGGGAGCTGTTTTTT.

The chain joins TRBV28 to TRBJ2-1, with TRBD2 matching 11 bases. The ends lost 5 bases at V and 3 bases at J; junction bases unmatched: 9. Per the germline V gene, CDR1 is MDHEN and CDR2 is SYDVKM. The CDR3 runs 17 residues. The CDR3 bases are TGTGCCAGCAGTGGGGGGACTAGCGGCGACCACTACAATGAGCAGTTCTTC. Translating gives CASSGGTSGDHYNEQFF. Using reference TRBV28 and TRBJ2-1 for the parts outside the CDR3, the full variable domain is DVKVTQSSRYLVKRTGEKVFLECVQDMDHENMFWYRQDPGLGLRLIYFSYDVKMKEKGDIPEGYSVSREKKERFSLILESASTNQTSMYLCASSGGTSGDHYNEQFFGPGTRLTVL.

The table lists this clone with a count of one. This chain links TRBV15 with TRBJ2-3; 15 nucleotides match TRBD2. V was clipped by 0 bases and J by 4 bases; unmatched bases: 14. Per the germline V gene, CDR1 is LNHNV and CDR2 is YYDKDF (reference sequence). This CDR3 spans 21 amino acids. The CDR3 loop is CATSRDPAGLAGGPGADTQYF. The DNA of the CDR3 is TGTGCCACCAGCAGAGACCCCGCAGGACTAGCGGGAGGGCCGGGTGCAGATACGCAGTATTTT. Combining the CDR3 with reference TRBV15 and TRBJ2-3 gives the whole variable domain DAMVIQNPRYQVTQFGKPVTLSCSQTLNHNVMYWYQQKSSQAPKLLFHYYDKDFNNEADTPDNFQSRRPNTSFCFLDIRSPGLGDTAMYLCATSRDPAGLAGGPGADTQYFGPGTRLTVL.

The chain uses TRBV7-6 and TRBJ2-7; 7 bases fit TRBD2. Germline V gives CDR1 SGHVS, CDR2 FNYEAQ. V trimming: 1 base; J trimming: 5 bases; junction bases outside the gene matches: 8. The CDR3 contains 15 residues. The CDR3 region has the DNA TGTGCCAGCAGCTTAGAGGCGGGGGATCGGGACGAGCAGTACTTC. Protein sequence: CASSLEAGDRDEQYF.

V usage is TRBV6-1 and J usage is TRBJ1-4, with a possible D match to TRBD1 (6 bases). V was cut by 3 bases and J by 2 bases, with 16 bases left in between. From germline, CDR1 is MNHNS and CDR2 SASEGT. CDR3 length: 17 residues. This CDR3 reads CASSDNRAGLTNEKLFF. Written as DNA, the CDR3 is TGTGCCAGCAGTGACAACAGGGCCGGGTTGACTAATGAAAAACTGTTTTTT.

The CDR3 spells CASSGQGEVYNEQFF. For the CDR3, the DNA is TGCGCCAGCAGTGGACAGGGGGAGGTCTACAATGAGCAGTTCTTC. The chain couples TRBV10-1 to TRBJ2-1, with 9 positions matching TRBD1. From germline, CDR1 is WNHNN and CDR2 SYGVQD (reference sequence). V lost 4 bases, J lost 3 bases, and 4 bases stayed unmatched. CDR3 length: 15 amino acids.

The gene calls are TRBV3-1 (or the pseudogene TRBV3-2) and TRBJ2-3; 7 bases map to TRBD2. V lost 1 base, J lost 0 bases, and 7 bases stayed unmatched. Per germline, CDR1 LGHDT and CDR2 YNNKEL (reference sequence). The CDR3 totals 17 residues. The CDR3 nucleotides read TGTGCCAGCAGCCAAGTCGGTGGTAGCGGGAGCACAGATACGCAGTATTTT. Its protein is CASSQVGGSGSTDTQYF.

The chain combines TRBV4-1 with TRBJ2-7; possible D gene TRBD2, 6 bases. This CDR3 has 16 residues. Germline V gives CDR1 MGHRA, CDR2 YSYEKL. Trimming cost V 0 bases and J 4 bases, with 16 bases left between them. CDR3 in DNA: TGCGCCAGCAGCCAAGATCTGGGCAGGCGGGATTACGAGCAGTACTTC. Translating gives CASSQDLGRRDYEQYF.

This clone was seen a single time. The chain employs TRBV5-1 and TRBJ2-3, with TRBD2 identical over 9 bases. Losses at the gene ends were 4 bases for V and 1 base for J; bases not matched to a gene: 7. The CDR3 runs to 16 residues. Germline values: CDR1 SGHRS, CDR2 YFSETQ. This chain's CDR3 is CASSQRLADGTDTQYF. The CDR3 DNA is TGCGCCAGCAGCCAGAGACTAGCGGATGGCACAGATACGCAGTATTTT.

V gene TRBV19 combines with J gene TRBJ2-1; maybe TRBD1 (6 bases). V lost 4 bases and J 6 bases, leaving 22 bases between the germline ends. CDR1 is LNHDA and CDR2 is SQIVND in the germline V gene (reference sequence). CDR3 size: 17 residues. The CDR3 nucleotides are TGTGCCAGTAGTAGGGCCCCAACAGGGTTAAGCGGCAATGAGCAGTTCTTC. As protein: CASSRAPTGLSGNEQFF.

This sequence joins TRBV29-1 and TRBJ2-1; D may be TRBD1 (5 bases). The germline CDR1 and CDR2 sequences are SQVTM and ANQGSEA. V was pared by 8 bases and J by 1 base, with 18 bases between. The CDR3 spans 15 residues. The CDR3 loop is CSIHGLGRSYNEQFF. The DNA for the CDR3 is TGCAGCATACATGGTTTGGGGCGGTCCTACAATGAGCAGTTCTTC.

V is TRBV27 and J is TRBJ2-7, with 12 bases matching TRBD2. The trim removed 8 bases at V and 3 bases at J, leaving 5 bases unmatched. CDR3 length: 14 residues. CDR1 MNHEY and CDR2 SMNVEV come from the germline V gene (reference sequence). The CDR3 loop is CASRLAGAGYEQYF. The CDR3 nucleotides are TGTGCCAGCCGACTAGCGGGAGCCGGCTACGAGCAGTACTTC.

This sequence joins TRBV4-3 and TRBJ1-2; D is undetermined. The CDR3 is 15 residues long. Per the germline V gene, CDR1 is LGHNA and CDR2 is YSLEER. The V and J ends lost 0 bases and 8 bases respectively, with 16 bases between them. The CDR3: CASSQDRRVSSGYTF. In nucleotides, the CDR3 is TGCGCCAGCAGCCAAGATAGGAGGGTTTCAAGCGGCTACACCTTC.

The CDR3 sequence is CASSSLTSGSYNEQFF. In DNA, the CDR3 is TGCGCCAGCAGCTCTTTGACTAGCGGGAGCTACAATGAGCAGTTCTTC. The chain links TRBV5-1 to TRBJ2-1, with 12 bases lining up with TRBD2. Trimming took 3 bases from V and 3 from J; bases not matched to a gene: 4. CDR3 length: 16 amino acids. Germline CDR1 is SGHRS and CDR2 is YFSETQ.

The chain uses TRBV7-8 and TRBJ1-1; a possible D gene is TRBD1 (6 bases). The length of the CDR3 is 15 residues. V lost 4 bases, J lost 2 bases, and 14 bases lay in between. Germline values: CDR1 SGHVS, CDR2 FQNEAQ. The chain's CDR3 is CASSSLGGDNTEAFF. The CDR3 coding sequence is TGTGCCAGCAGCTCTCTAGGGGGGGACAACACTGAAGCTTTCTTT. Supplemented by reference TRBV7-8 and TRBJ1-1, the full variable domain reads GAGVSQSPRYKVAKRGQDVALRCDPISGHVSLFWYQQALGQGPEFLTYFQNEAQLDKSGLPSDRFFAERPEGSVSTLKIQRTQQEDSAVYLCASSSLGGDNTEAFFGQGTRLTVV.

CDR3 coding DNA: TGCAGCGTTGAACAAAATGGGGCCACGTATGGCTACACCTTC. It encodes CSVEQNGATYGYTF. J is TRBJ1-2 and V is TRBV29-1; perhaps TRBD1 as D (5 bases). The V gene's germline CDR1 is SQVTM and CDR2 ANQGSEA. Trimming left V 2 bases short and J 5 bases short, with 15 bases between. The CDR3 sequence is 14 residues long.

The genes are TRBV7-2 and TRBJ2-1; D is possibly TRBD2 (5 bases). Germline V CDR1 and CDR2: SGHTA, FQGNSA. Trimming removed 2 bases at V and 12 bases at J, with 14 bases between. The CDR3 spans 13 residues. For the CDR3, the DNA is TGTGCCAGCAGCTTAACCCCGAGGGAAGGGCAGTTCTTC. Protein sequence: CASSLTPREGQFF.

The chain combines TRBV5-1 with TRBJ1-3; perhaps TRBD1 as D (5 bases). CDR3 length equals 16 residues. Germline CDR1 and CDR2: SGHRS and YFSETQ. The V end was cut by 5 bases, the J end by 0 bases, with 15 bases between. This CDR3 reads CASSLTGGTSGNTIYF. CDR3 nucleotide sequence: TGCGCCAGCAGTCTTACCGGGGGAACCTCTGGAAACACCATATATTTT.

The chain uses TRBV6-5 and TRBJ2-5, with TRBD2 matching 7 bases. The CDR3 length is 15 residues. CDR1 MNHEY and CDR2 SVGAGI come from the germline V gene. The V segment lost 5 bases and the J segment 1 base; nucleotides outside the gene matches: 7. The CDR3 loop is CASSRQLALQETQYF. Here the CDR3 DNA reads TGTGCCAGCAGTCGACAACTAGCGCTCCAAGAGACCCAGTACTTC.

This clone came up once. The chain carries TRBV7-2 and TRBJ2-7; 7 positions agree with TRBD2. In germline, CDR1 is SGHTA, CDR2 FQGNSA. This CDR3 region has 16 residues. V dropped 2 bases and J dropped 0; count of bases not matched to a gene: 7. CDR3 sequence (DNA): TGTGCCAGCAGCTTACGATGGGAGGGAGGCTCCTACGAGCAGTACTTC. Translated: CASSLRWEGGSYEQYF.

V gene TRBV12-5 combines with J gene TRBJ2-3; TRBD1 agrees at 7 bases. The V gene end was trimmed by 0 bases and the J gene end by 6 bases; junction bases not matched to a gene: 6. The CDR3 runs 15 residues. Germline V lookup: CDR1 LGHNT, CDR2 FRNRAP. The CDR3 coding sequence is TGTGCTAGTGGTTTGGTACTAGGGGACAGCGATACGCAGTATTTT. This sequence encodes CASGLVLGDSDTQYF.